The 23 T cell receptor beta chains listed next were all sequenced from one sample in a study of CD8 T cells in ankylosing spondylitis. TCRdb passed the 5' RACE reads through MiXCR, listing each CDR3 protein once. The sample yields 150,000 to 200,000 distinct CDR3 sequences, 15% to 20% seen once. Sequenced sample: blood, either unsorted or a sorted T cell fraction (not recorded which). The receptors here all came from a male donor with ankylosing spondylitis or in good health (not recorded which).

This clonotype was counted at least ten times. J is TRBJ2-1 and V is TRBV29-1; TRBD2 aligns across 8 bases. V dropped 7 bases and J dropped 1; count of bases not matched to a gene: 9. CDR1 and CDR2 (germline): SQVTM, ANQGSEA. The CDR3 spans 15 residues. CDR3: CSGNPREGSYNEQFF. CDR3 coding DNA: TGCAGCGGTAACCCCCGGGAGGGATCCTACAATGAGCAGTTCTTC.

Ten or more counts support this clonotype. The chain carries TRBV7-9 and TRBJ2-6; D call uncertain. The CDR3 has 13 residues. From germline, CDR1 is SEHNR and CDR2 FQNEAQ (reference sequence). The V end lost 3 bases, the J end lost 11 bases, and 11 bases lay between the germline ends. The CDR3 nucleotides are TGTGCCAGCAGCTTGGACGGTCCCCACGTCCTGACTTTC. Its protein product is CASSLDGPHVLTF.

This clonotype was observed a handful of times. The V and J genes are TRBV11-2 and TRBJ2-5; D might be TRBD1 (6 bases). From germline, CDR1 is SGHAT and CDR2 FQNNGV. The germline V and J ends were trimmed by 5 bases and 4 bases, with 8 bases remaining between them. The CDR3 contains 12 residues. The CDR3 sequence: CASSQGIETQYF. The CDR3 DNA sequence: TGTGCCAGCAGCCAGGGGATAGAGACCCAGTACTTC.

This clonotype appeared a few times. This chain uses TRBV10-2 with TRBJ1-5, with 7 nucleotides matching TRBD1. The CDR3 has 14 residues. With V trimmed by 5 bases and J by 5 bases, 6 bases remained unmatched. The V gene's germline CDR1 is WSHSY and CDR2 SAAADI. CDR3 in DNA: TGCGCCAGCAGTTCGACAGGGTGGCATCAGCCCCAGCATTTT. It is translated as CASSSTGWHQPQHF.

The chain links TRBV29-1 to TRBJ1-4, with D perhaps TRBD1 (6 bases). Trimming left V 3 bases short and J 4 bases short, with 12 bases between. The CDR3 sequence is 14 residues long. CDR1 and CDR2 (germline): SQVTM, ANQGSEA. CDR3 DNA: TGCAGCGTTGAGGGGGGGGGGCTTAATGAAAAACTGTTTTTT. Protein: CSVEGGGLNEKLFF.

The chain has TRBV6-1 and TRBJ1-3, with 9 positions matching TRBD1. CDR1 and CDR2 from the germline V gene are MNHNS and SASEGT. Trimming at V came to 5 bases and at J to 4 bases, leaving 9 bases not matched to a gene. This CDR3 has 16 amino acids. DNA for the CDR3: TGTGCCAGCAGTCGAGGGACAGGGATCTTCGGAAACACCATATATTTT. Protein product: CASSRGTGIFGNTIYF.

The rearrangement links TRBV20-1 to TRBJ1-3; TRBD1 agrees at 7 bases. The CDR3 extends over 13 amino acids. After removal of 5 bases from V and 3 bases from J, the junction contained 4 bases not matched to a gene. Germline CDR1 and CDR2: DFQATT and SNEGSKA (reference sequence). CDR3 in DNA: TGCAGTGCTGAAGACAGGGTTGGAAACACCATATATTTT. This sequence encodes CSAEDRVGNTIYF.

To note about this clonotype: This could be a read error, since a much larger clone is one nucleotide away. The chain is built from TRBV5-1 and TRBJ2-3; a weak D match, TRBD2 (6 bases). In germline, CDR1 is SGHRS, CDR2 YFSETQ. The CDR3 totals 15 residues. CDR3 region: CVSSLGVADTDTQYF. CDR3 nucleotides: TGCGTCAGCAGCTTGGGAGTAGCGGACACAGATACGCAGTATTTT.

This clonotype was found a few times. The V gene is TRBV5-8, the J gene TRBJ1-4, with D hard to call. Trimming took 0 bases from V and 8 from J, leaving 11 bases between them. Germline CDR1 and CDR2: SGHTS and YDEGEE. The CDR3 is 14 amino acids. The CDR3 protein is CASSLEAAEEKLFF. The CDR3 nucleotides are TGTGCCAGCAGCTTGGAGGCAGCTGAAGAAAAACTGTTTTTT.

The chain combines TRBV6-2 or TRBV6-3 with TRBJ1-2; D perhaps matches TRBD1 (5 bases). CDR1 is MNHEY and CDR2 is SVGEGT in the germline V gene. Trimming removed 2 bases from V and 6 bases from J, with 13 bases in between. The CDR3 contains 14 residues. The CDR3 loop is CASSYGSQGHGYTF. The CDR3, as DNA: TGTGCCAGCAGTTACGGATCGCAGGGACATGGCTACACCTTC.

The rearrangement joins TRBV27 to TRBJ2-1, with a tentative D call TRBD2 (5 bases). V lost 5 bases and J lost 9, with 8 bases in between. Per germline, CDR1 MNHEY and CDR2 SMNVEV (reference sequence). The CDR3 covers 11 residues. For the CDR3, the DNA is TGTGCCAGCAGTCGGGGAAGTGAGCAGTTCTTC. Residues: CASSRGSEQFF.

This clonotype was counted once. The chain has TRBV10-3 and TRBJ2-7; TRBD1 matches at 10 bases. CDR3 size: 15 residues. Trimming cost V 6 bases and J 5 bases; bases outside gene matches: 10. Germline V gene sequence: CDR1 ENHRY, CDR2 SYGVKD. The CDR3, as DNA: TGTGCCATCAGGGTATCGGGACAGGGGTCCCACGAGCAGTACTTC. Translated: CAIRVSGQGSHEQYF.

This clonotype has a handful of counts. This chain joins TRBV5-4 and TRBJ2-7, with TRBD2 as a possible D gene (5 bases). Germline V lookup: CDR1 SGHNT, CDR2 YYREEE (reference sequence). CDR3 size: 14 residues. V was pared by 0 bases and J by 5 bases, with 12 bases between. This CDR3 is CASSLGGGGHEQYF. In nucleotides, the CDR3 is TGTGCCAGCAGCTTGGGAGGAGGAGGCCACGAGCAGTACTTC. The complete variable domain, with remaining parts taken from reference TRBV5-4 and TRBJ2-7, reads ETGVTQSPTHLIKTRGQQVTLRCSSQSGHNTVSWYQQALGQGPQFIFQYYREEENGRGNFPPRFSGLQFPNYSSELNVNALELDDSALYLCASSLGGGGHEQYFGPGTRLTVT.

This clonotype was counted ten times or more. The CDR3 loop reads CASSGPRYEQYF. The CDR3 DNA follows: TGTGCCAGCAGTGGACCGCGGTACGAGCAGTACTTC. The chain couples TRBV28 to TRBJ2-7, with D unresolved. CDR1 MDHEN and CDR2 SYDVKM come from the germline V gene. The CDR3 is 12 residues long. Trimming pared 5 bases from V and 4 bases from J, leaving 9 bases between.

This clonotype was counted at least ten times. The CDR3 coding sequence is TGTGCCAGCCAACTAGCGGGAGGCACCGGGGAGCTGTTTTTT. It is translated as CASQLAGGTGELFF. This chain connects TRBV12-3 or TRBV12-4 to TRBJ2-2, with 12 bases identical to TRBD2. The junction had 2 bases not matched to a gene; V was cut back by 8 bases and J by 4 bases. This CDR3 spans 14 amino acids.

This clonotype was recorded a few times. The chain is built from TRBV20-1 and TRBJ2-7; either TRBD1 or TRBD2 may supply D (5 bases each). The CDR3 covers 15 residues. The ends were cut back, 7 bases at V and 0 bases at J, with 19 bases in the middle. The germline gives CDR1 DFQATT, CDR2 SNEGSKA (reference sequence). CDR3 sequence (DNA): TGCAGTGTCCCCGGGACCCATACTCCCTCCTACGAGCAGTACTTC. Protein sequence: CSVPGTHTPSYEQYF.

The chain's CDR3 is CASSPRSRDRVTLVNEQFF. The CDR3 nucleotides read TGTGCCAGCTCACCACGGTCCCGGGACAGGGTAACTTTGGTAAATGAGCAGTTCTTC. The genes are TRBV18 and TRBJ2-1; TRBD1 agrees at 9 bases. Trimming cost V 1 base and J 7 bases; bases outside gene matches: 17. The CDR3 runs to 19 residues. Germline CDR1 is KGHSH and CDR2 is LQKENI.

This clonotype was counted at least ten times. This sequence joins TRBV20-1 and TRBJ1-6, with 7 bases identical to TRBD1. V trimming: 2 bases; J trimming: 5 bases; junction bases outside the gene matches: 9. The CDR3 extends over 16 amino acids. Germline values: CDR1 DFQATT, CDR2 SNEGSKA (reference sequence). This chain's CDR3 is CSARPRQGGNNSPLHF. CDR3 nucleotides: TGCAGTGCTAGACCCCGACAGGGAGGAAATAATTCACCCCTCCACTTT.

This chain connects TRBV18 to TRBJ2-7; TRBD2 aligns across 11 bases. The ends lost 6 bases at V and 0 bases at J; junction bases unmatched: 13. Germline V gene sequence: CDR1 KGHSH, CDR2 LQKENI. The CDR3 spans 18 residues. CDR3 nucleotides: TGTGCCAGCTCTCCTGCCCCACCTACTAGCGGGGGCTCCTACGAGCAGTACTTC. Amino acids: CASSPAPPTSGGSYEQYF. Drawing the rest from reference TRBV18 and TRBJ2-7, the complete variable domain is NAGVMQNPRHLVRRRGQEARLRCSPMKGHSHVYWYRQLPEEGLKFMVYLQKENIIDESGMPKERFSAEFPKEGPSILRIQQVVRGDSAAYFCASSPAPPTSGGSYEQYFGPGTRLTVT.

The chain recombines TRBV5-4 with TRBJ2-7; 8 nucleotides agree with TRBD2. Unmatched junction bases numbered 8, after V lost 1 base and J lost 5 bases. The CDR3 runs to 15 residues. Germline lookup yields CDR1 SGHNT and CDR2 YYREEE (reference sequence). CDR3 in amino acids: CASSLTAGGRNEQYF. The CDR3 DNA follows: TGTGCCAGCAGCTTGACCGCGGGAGGTAGGAACGAGCAGTACTTC. Full variable domain (remainder filled in from reference TRBV5-4 and TRBJ2-7): ETGVTQSPTHLIKTRGQQVTLRCSSQSGHNTVSWYQQALGQGPQFIFQYYREEENGRGNFPPRFSGLQFPNYSSELNVNALELDDSALYLCASSLTAGGRNEQYFGPGTRLTVT.

This clonotype showed up just a few times. The V and J genes are TRBV10-2 and TRBJ1-2; 7 bases line up with TRBD1. The CDR3 sequence is 15 residues long. J gave up 6 bases and V 2 bases, and 9 bases lay outside the gene matches. Germline loops: CDR1 WSHSY, CDR2 SAAADI. CDR3 loop: CASSEPGTEPNGYTF. CDR3 DNA: TGCGCCAGCAGTGAGCCCGGGACAGAGCCTAATGGCTACACCTTC.

The gene calls are TRBV9 and TRBJ2-3; D unresolved. CDR1 and CDR2 from the germline V gene are SGDLS and YYNGEE. CDR3 size: 15 residues. With 7 bases removed from V and 0 bases from J, the gap between germline ends came to 15 bases. In nucleotides, the CDR3 is TGTGCCAGCGGTAATCTAGGAATAAGCACAGATACGCAGTATTTT. It encodes CASGNLGISTDTQYF.

This clonotype was recorded once. The rearrangement links TRBV15 to TRBJ1-2; 7 bases match TRBD1. The V and J ends lost 3 bases and 2 bases, in that order; junction bases with no gene match: 6. The CDR3 contains 15 residues. CDR1 is LNHNV and CDR2 is YYDKDF in the germline V gene (reference sequence). CDR3 coding DNA: TGTGCCACCAGCAGGGCCGGGACAGAGAACTATGGCTACACCTTC. Translating gives CATSRAGTENYGYTF.